The T cell receptor beta chain under discussion was sequenced for a study of blood T cell repertoires in COVID-19. In the study overall: Nucleic acid was either cDNA or gDNA, and it came from T cells, B-cell-depleted T cells, or PBMCs.

Notes on this clone: A read error may be the cause here, since a much bigger clone is one base away.

Participant ages covered about 18 to 89 years across about 25 US areas. Assignment of participants to cohorts was predicated upon participant-reported clinical history. There are 12 residues in the CDR3. Germline assignment: CDR1 SGHDT and CDR2 YYEEEE. Trimming removed 3 bases at V and 3 bases at J, with 7 bases between. Method: immunoSEQ multiplex PCR; TCRdb's copy keeps in-frame clones and lacks some. The table lists approximately 170,000 clones, 88% of them singletons. Material for sequencing was PBMCs or T cells enriched from blood (not recorded which). The rearrangement links TRBV5-6 to TRBJ2-7; D is possibly TRBD1 (5 bases). The source is a woman aged 18-29 years who had recovered from COVID-19. CDR3 sequence (DNA): TGTGCCAGCAGCTCCGACAGCTACGAGCAGTACTTC. Translation gives CASSSDSYEQYF.